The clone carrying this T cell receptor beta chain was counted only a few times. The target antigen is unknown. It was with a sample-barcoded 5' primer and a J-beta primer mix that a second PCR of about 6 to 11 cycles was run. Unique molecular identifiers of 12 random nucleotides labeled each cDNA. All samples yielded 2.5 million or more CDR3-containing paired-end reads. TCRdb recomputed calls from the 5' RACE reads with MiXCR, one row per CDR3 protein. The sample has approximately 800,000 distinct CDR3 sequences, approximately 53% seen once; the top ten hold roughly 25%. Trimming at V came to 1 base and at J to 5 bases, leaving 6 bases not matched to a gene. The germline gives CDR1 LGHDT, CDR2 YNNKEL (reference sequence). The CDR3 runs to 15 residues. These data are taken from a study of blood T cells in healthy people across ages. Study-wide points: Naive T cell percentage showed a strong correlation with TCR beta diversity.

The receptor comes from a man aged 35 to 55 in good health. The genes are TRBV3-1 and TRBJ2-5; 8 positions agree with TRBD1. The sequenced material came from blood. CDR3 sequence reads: CASSQGTGSGETQYF. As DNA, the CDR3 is TGTGCCAGCAGCCAAGGGACAGGGTCAGGCGAGACCCAGTACTTC.